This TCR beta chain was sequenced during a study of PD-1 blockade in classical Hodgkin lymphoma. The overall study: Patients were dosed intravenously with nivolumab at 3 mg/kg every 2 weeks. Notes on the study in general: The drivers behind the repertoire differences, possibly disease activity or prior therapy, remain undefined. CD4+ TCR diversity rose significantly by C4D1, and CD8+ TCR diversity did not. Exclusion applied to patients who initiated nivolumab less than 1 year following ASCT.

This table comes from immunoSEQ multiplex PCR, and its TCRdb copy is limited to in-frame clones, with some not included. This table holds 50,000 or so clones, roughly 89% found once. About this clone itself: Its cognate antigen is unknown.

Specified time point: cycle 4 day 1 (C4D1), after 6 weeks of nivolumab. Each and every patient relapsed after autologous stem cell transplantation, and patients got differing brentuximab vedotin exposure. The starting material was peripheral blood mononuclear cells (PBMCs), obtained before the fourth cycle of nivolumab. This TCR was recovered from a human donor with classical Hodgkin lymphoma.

CDR3 sequence: CASSETPGLVIKQFF. The DNA of the CDR3 is TGTGCCAGCAGCGAGACTCCCGGACTAGTTATAAAGCAGTTCTTC. The chain carries TRBV9 and TRBJ2-1; the match to TRBD2 covers 7 bases. CDR1 and CDR2 from the germline V gene are SGDLS and YYNGEE. J was trimmed by 11 bases and V by 3 bases; bases with no gene match: 14. The CDR3 contains 15 residues.